This paragraph covers one TCR beta chain sequence. Antigen specificity is unknown. The data were produced by immunoSEQ multiplex PCR, yet TCRdb's version contains in-frame clones alone and is incomplete. Altogether roughly 250,000 clones are present, around three quarters being singletons, with the ten largest covering roughly 14%. These data are taken from a study of cytotoxic CD8 clonotypes in ibrutinib-treated CLL. At the level of the study: Partial responders around 24, complete 2; around twelve progressed and some 14 stayed in remission by median approximately 5.5 years.

Regarding the study as a whole: Shared public clonotypes were rare, and on treatment they either got smaller or stayed the same.

Trimming left V 3 bases short and J 1 base short, with 7 bases between. The CDR3 runs 14 residues. Germline loops: CDR1 SNHLY, CDR2 FYNNEI. The sequence derives from a human donor with chronic lymphocytic leukemia. The sample in question was PBMCs, obtained after 24 months of ibrutinib treatment. The chain has TRBV2 and TRBJ2-1; unclear D gene. CDR3 in DNA: TGTGCCAGCAGTGATCGGAAGTCCTACAATGAGCAGTTCTTC. Translation gives CASSDRKSYNEQFF. The full variable domain, its missing parts supplied by reference TRBV2 and TRBJ2-1, is EPEVTQTPSHQVTQMGQEVILRCVPISNHLYFYWYRQILGQKVEFLVSFYNNEISEKSEIFDDQFSVERPDGSNFTLKIRSTKLEDSAMYFCASSDRKSYNEQFFGPGTRLTVL.